Given below is one T cell receptor beta chain in context. Each CDR3 protein gets one entry after TCRdb re-called the reads with MiXCR. This sample yields around 740,000 distinct CDR3 sequences, of which roughly 36% are seen a single time; under 3.5% belongs to the top ten. The data stem from a study of T cell repertoires in cytomegalovirus infection. The overall study: Public signatures in TCR beta pointed to CMV infection and matching HLA type.

CDR3 size: 16 residues. CDR1 and CDR2 (germline): SGHRS, YFSETQ. The V gene lost 2 bases and the J gene lost 1 base, with 14 bases spanning the gap. This TCR came from a human donor in good health (CMV status not recorded). Some clones in this sample may be carry-over from other donors' samples. This chain connects TRBV5-1 to TRBJ2-3; D unclear. What was sequenced was PBMCs. CDR3 in DNA: TGCGCCAGCAGCTTTAGGCTGGCAGGCCGCACAGATACGCAGTATTTT. Amino acids: CASSFRLAGRTDTQYF.